A selection of T cell receptor beta chains follows, all from one sample in a study of blood T cell repertoires in COVID-19. This table comes from immunoSEQ multiplex PCR, and its TCRdb copy is limited to in-frame clones, with some not included. The repertoire holds 300,000 to 450,000 clones, with less than 90% as singletons. Input material: PBMCs or T cells enriched from blood (not recorded which). These receptor sequences come from a young woman who had recovered from COVID-19. The conserved cysteine and the conserved F or W are not part of the CDR3 here. A D gene is named only where the DNA matches it firmly. For some rows the clone size is stated as once, few or many, or as a class when expanded; others skip it.

d_call | clone_size | v_call | cdr3_aa
TRBD1 | - | TRBV5-1 | ASSDGQGRGYT
- | - | TRBV5-4 | ASSWDTSYEQY
TRBD1 | - | TRBV7-2 | ASSLTRTGGRYGYT
TRBD1 | - | TRBV18 | ASSPDREWNEQF
- | once | TRBV3-1/TRBV3-2 | ASSPSEDRGYT
TRBD2 | - | TRBV10-3 | AISESGGALRGYEQY
- | once | TRBV10-3 | ATTPGEGNTIY
TRBD1 | - | TRBV28 | ASSPRTGGHEQY
- | - | TRBV7-7 | ASSSSTGGGTQY
- | - | TRBV28 | ASSSPTGWTEAF
TRBD1 | - | TRBV6-1 | ASSEDRAYEQY
- | - | TRBV29-1 | SELLGGYNSPLH
- | - | TRBV5-8 | ASSSRRGGQPQH
TRBD2 | - | TRBV4-1 | ASSQASSGGYEQY
- | - | TRBV29-1 | SANRGETQY
- | - | TRBV5-4 | ASSLSGANYGYT
- | - | TRBV5-1 | ASSLVPENTEAF
- | few | TRBV5-5 | ASSLTGLQSRDQPQH
- | - | TRBV3-1/TRBV3-2 | ASSSPAGPGEKLF
TRBD2 | - | TRBV30 | AWSRRLAGTRAKNIQY
- | - | TRBV12-3/TRBV12-4 | ASSPIPDYGYT
TRBD1 | - | TRBV11-2 | ASEEGQGFTEAF
- | - | TRBV5-4 | ASSGGPGPVGYEQY
- | - | TRBV10-3 | AISESKLGGGNEKLF
- | few | TRBV2 | ASQEGGYEQY
TRBD1 | - | TRBV9 | ASSNLGQAQRVLT
TRBD1 | - | TRBV19 | ASSIRATGLSNQPQH
- | - | TRBV11-2 | ASRPRSVREQY
TRBD1 | - | TRBV7-7 | ASSPRTGGSGANVLT